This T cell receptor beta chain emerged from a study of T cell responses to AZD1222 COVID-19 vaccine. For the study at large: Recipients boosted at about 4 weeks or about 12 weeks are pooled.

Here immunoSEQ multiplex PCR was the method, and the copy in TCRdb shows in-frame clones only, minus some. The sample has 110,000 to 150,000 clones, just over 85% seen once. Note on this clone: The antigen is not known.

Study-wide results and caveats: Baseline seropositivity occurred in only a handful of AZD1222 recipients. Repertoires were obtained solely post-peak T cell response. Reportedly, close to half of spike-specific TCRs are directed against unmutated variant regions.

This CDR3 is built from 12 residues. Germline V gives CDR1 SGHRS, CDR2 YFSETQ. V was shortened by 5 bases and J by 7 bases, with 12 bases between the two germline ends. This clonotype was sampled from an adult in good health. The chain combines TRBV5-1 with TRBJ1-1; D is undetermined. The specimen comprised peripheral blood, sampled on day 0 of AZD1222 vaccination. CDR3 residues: CASRDLQFEAFF. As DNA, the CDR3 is TGCGCCAGCAGGGACCTACAGTTTGAAGCTTTCTTT.